Below are 9 T cell receptor beta chains sequenced from a single sample in a study of beta chain features in type 1 diabetes. TCRB transcripts that were expressed got sequenced, as all of the isolated RNA had been reverse transcribed. TCRdb's table, derived via immunoSEQ multiplex PCR, lists solely in-frame clones and lacks some. The sample yields hundreds of thousands of clones, more than 9.5% seen once. The sequenced sample consisted of naive CD4+ T cells from blood. Receptors were obtained from a woman aged 30 to 39 in good health.

CDR3 in DNA: TGTGCCAGCAGCTTAGCTGGGGGGGACTACCCCTACGAGCAGTACTTC. It yields the protein CASSLAGGDYPYEQYF. J is TRBJ2-7 and V is TRBV7-2; 7 nucleotides agree with TRBD2. This CDR3 comprises 16 residues. CDR1 SGHTA and CDR2 FQGNSA come from the germline V gene. V lost 0 bases and J lost 2; bases outside the gene matches: 7.

The chain uses TRBV19 and TRBJ2-7; D unclear. With 2 bases removed from V and 2 bases from J, the gap between germline ends came to 16 bases. CDR1 and CDR2 from the germline V gene are LNHDA and SQIVND (reference sequence). The CDR3 has 16 amino acids. CDR3 sequence: CASSIRSTDRTYEQYF. CDR3 DNA: TGTGCCAGTAGTATAAGGAGTACGGATCGCACCTACGAGCAGTACTTC.

This clone was detected a few times. V gene TRBV2 combines with J gene TRBJ2-5, with D tentatively TRBD2 (5 bases). The CDR3 has 13 amino acids. V gave up 3 bases and J gave up 7 bases, with 12 bases separating them. Germline-derived CDR1 and CDR2 are SNHLY and FYNNEI. Here the CDR3 DNA reads TGTGCCAGCAGTGATCATACTGGAGGGACCCAGTACTTC. Its translation: CASSDHTGGTQYF.

The chain combines TRBV30 with TRBJ2-1, with TRBD2 identical over 7 bases. V lost 3 bases and J lost 8; bases outside the gene matches: 10. This CDR3 has 14 residues. Germline loops: CDR1 GTSNPN, CDR2 SVGIG (reference sequence). The CDR3 loop is CAWRLPGGGDEQFF. Here the CDR3 DNA reads TGTGCCTGGAGGTTACCGGGAGGCGGCGATGAGCAGTTCTTC.

The chain combines TRBV2 with TRBJ1-5; maybe TRBD1 (5 bases). This CDR3 has 15 amino acids. The V gene's germline CDR1 is SNHLY and CDR2 FYNNEI. Between the trimmed V and J ends, which lost 7 bases and 5 bases, there was a span of 18 bases. The CDR3 sequence is CASTIGAGGDQPQHF. CDR3 nucleotide sequence: TGTGCCAGCACTATAGGGGCGGGGGGGGATCAGCCCCAGCATTTT.

Only a few counts were recorded for this clone. This chain joins TRBV5-1 and TRBJ2-7, with D perhaps TRBD1 (5 bases). The germline V gene encodes CDR1 SGHRS and CDR2 YFSETQ. Trimming stripped 5 bases from V and 1 base from J, with 16 bases between. The CDR3 sequence is 15 residues long. DNA for the CDR3: TGCGCCAGCAGGATAGACAGCACCTCATCCTACGAGCAGTACTTC. This translates into CASRIDSTSSYEQYF.

This chain links TRBV7-2 with TRBJ1-5; the D is unclear. V lost 1 base to trimming and J lost 3 bases, with 10 bases between them. Germline V gene data show CDR1 as SGHTA and CDR2 as FQGNSA. The CDR3 length is 15 residues. The CDR3 is CASSLVQAPNQPQHF. CDR3 sequence (DNA): TGTGCCAGCAGCTTAGTGCAGGCTCCCAATCAGCCCCAGCATTTT.

This clone has a handful of counts. This sequence joins TRBV19 and TRBJ2-1; 8 nucleotides match TRBD2. From germline, CDR1 is LNHDA and CDR2 SQIVND (reference sequence). The length of the CDR3 is 15 residues. Trimming at V came to 3 bases and at J to 5 bases, leaving 6 bases not matched to a gene. The CDR3 DNA is TGTGCCAGTAGTATTTTTAGCGGGAAGAACAATGAGCAGTTCTTC. Translating gives CASSIFSGKNNEQFF. Complete variable domain (other parts from reference TRBV19 and TRBJ2-1): DGGITQSPKYLFRKEGQNVTLSCEQNLNHDAMYWYRQDPGQGLRLIYYSQIVNDFQKGDIAEGYSVSREKKESFPLTVTSAQKNPTAFYLCASSIFSGKNNEQFFGPGTRLTVL.

The chain couples TRBV7-2 to TRBJ2-7; TRBD1 aligns across 9 bases. Trimming took 0 bases from V and 7 from J; bases not matched to a gene: 4. The CDR3 loop spans 14 amino acids. CDR1 and CDR2 from the germline V gene are SGHTA and FQGNSA. CDR3 residues: CASSLALTGGEQYF. CDR3 DNA: TGTGCCAGCAGCTTAGCCTTGACAGGGGGAGAGCAGTACTTC.